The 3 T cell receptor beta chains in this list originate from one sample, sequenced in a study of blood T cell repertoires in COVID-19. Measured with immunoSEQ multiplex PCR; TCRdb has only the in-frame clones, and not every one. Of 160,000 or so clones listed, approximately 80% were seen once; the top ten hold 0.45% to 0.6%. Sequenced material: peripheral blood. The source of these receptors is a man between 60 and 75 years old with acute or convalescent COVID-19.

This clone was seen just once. The CDR3: CASSVGIALINTGELFF. The CDR3 region has the DNA TGTGCCAGCAGCGTAGGGATAGCCTTGATTAACACCGGGGAGCTGTTTTTT. This sequence joins TRBV9 and TRBJ2-2; D not certain. Germline values: CDR1 SGDLS, CDR2 YYNGEE. V was cut by 0 bases and J by 2 bases, with 14 bases left in between. This CDR3 has 17 residues.

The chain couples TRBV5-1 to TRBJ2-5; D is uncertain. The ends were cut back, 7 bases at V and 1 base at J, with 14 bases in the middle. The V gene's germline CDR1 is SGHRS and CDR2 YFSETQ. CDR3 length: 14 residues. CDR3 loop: CASGPSLSQETQYF. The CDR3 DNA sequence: TGCGCCAGCGGCCCAAGTTTGTCCCAAGAGACCCAGTACTTC.

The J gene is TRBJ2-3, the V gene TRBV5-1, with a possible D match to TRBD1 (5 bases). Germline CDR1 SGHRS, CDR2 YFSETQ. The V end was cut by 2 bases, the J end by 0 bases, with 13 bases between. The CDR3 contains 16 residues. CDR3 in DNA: TGCGCCAGCAGCTTACAAGGGGTCTCTAGCACAGATACGCAGTATTTT. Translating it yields CASSLQGVSSTDTQYF.